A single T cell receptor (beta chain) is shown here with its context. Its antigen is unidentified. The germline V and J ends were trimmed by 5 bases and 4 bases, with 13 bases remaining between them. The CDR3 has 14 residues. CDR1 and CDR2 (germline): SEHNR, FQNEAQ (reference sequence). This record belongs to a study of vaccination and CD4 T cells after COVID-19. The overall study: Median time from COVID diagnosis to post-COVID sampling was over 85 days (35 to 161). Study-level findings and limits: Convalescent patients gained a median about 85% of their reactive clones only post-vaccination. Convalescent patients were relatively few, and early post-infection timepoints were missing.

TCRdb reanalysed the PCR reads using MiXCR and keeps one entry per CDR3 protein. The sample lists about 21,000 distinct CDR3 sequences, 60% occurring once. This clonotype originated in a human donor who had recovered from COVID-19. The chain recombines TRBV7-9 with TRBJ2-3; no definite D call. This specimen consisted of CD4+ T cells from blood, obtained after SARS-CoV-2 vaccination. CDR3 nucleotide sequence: TGTGCCAGCAGCCCCGTGGGAAATGCAGATACGCAGTATTTT. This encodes CASSPVGNADTQYF. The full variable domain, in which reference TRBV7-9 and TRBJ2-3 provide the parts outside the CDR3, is DTGVSQNPRHKITKRGQNVTFRCDPISEHNRLYWYRQTLGQGPEFLTYFQNEAQLEKSRLLSDRFSAERPKGSFSTLEIQRTEQGDSAMYLCASSPVGNADTQYFGPGTRLTVL.